This T cell receptor (beta chain) was profiled in a study of blood T cell repertoires in COVID-19. The CDR3 spans 15 residues. V lost 0 bases, J lost 4 bases, and 6 bases stayed unmatched. Looked up from germline, CDR1 is MGHRA and CDR2 is YSYEKL. Assay: immunoSEQ multiplex PCR; the TCRdb copy retains only in-frame clones and omits some. The sample yields approximately 170,000 clones, around 90% seen once. The sequenced material came from peripheral blood. J is TRBJ2-7 and V is TRBV4-1; 7 bases agree with TRBD2. The origin of this receptor is a man in his fifties who had recovered from COVID-19. The CDR3 region is CASSQDWGGRYEQYF. CDR3 bases: TGCGCCAGCAGCCAAGATTGGGGGGGAAGGTACGAGCAGTACTTC.